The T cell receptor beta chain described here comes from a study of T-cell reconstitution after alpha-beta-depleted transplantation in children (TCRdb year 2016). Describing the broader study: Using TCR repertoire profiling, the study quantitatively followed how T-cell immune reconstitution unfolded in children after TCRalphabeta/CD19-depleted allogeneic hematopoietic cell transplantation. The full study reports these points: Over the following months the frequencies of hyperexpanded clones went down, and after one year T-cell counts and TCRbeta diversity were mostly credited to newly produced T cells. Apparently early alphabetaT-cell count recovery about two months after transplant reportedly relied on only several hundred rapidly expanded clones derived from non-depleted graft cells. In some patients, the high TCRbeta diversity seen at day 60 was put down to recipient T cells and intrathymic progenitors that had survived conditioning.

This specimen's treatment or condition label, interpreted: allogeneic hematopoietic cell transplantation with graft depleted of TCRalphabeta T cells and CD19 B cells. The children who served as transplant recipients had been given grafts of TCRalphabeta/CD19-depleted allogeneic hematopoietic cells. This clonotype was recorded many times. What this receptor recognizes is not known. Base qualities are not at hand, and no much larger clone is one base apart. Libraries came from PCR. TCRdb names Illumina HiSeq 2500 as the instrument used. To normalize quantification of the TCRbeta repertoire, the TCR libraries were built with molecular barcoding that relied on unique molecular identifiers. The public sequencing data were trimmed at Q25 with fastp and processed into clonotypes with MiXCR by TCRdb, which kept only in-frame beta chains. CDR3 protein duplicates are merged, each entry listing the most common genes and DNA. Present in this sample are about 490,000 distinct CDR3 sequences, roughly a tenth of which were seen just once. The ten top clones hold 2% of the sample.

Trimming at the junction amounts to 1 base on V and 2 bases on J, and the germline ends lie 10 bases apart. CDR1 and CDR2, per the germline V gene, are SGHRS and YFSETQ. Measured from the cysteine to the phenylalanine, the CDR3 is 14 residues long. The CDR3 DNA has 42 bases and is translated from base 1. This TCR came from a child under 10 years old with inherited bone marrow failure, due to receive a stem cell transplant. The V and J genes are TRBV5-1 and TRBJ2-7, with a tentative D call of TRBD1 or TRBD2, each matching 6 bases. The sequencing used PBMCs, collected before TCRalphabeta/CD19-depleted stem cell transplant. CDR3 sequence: CASSLRGTTYEQYF. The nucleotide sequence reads TGCGCCAGCAGCTTGCGGGGGACAACCTACGAGCAGTACTTC.